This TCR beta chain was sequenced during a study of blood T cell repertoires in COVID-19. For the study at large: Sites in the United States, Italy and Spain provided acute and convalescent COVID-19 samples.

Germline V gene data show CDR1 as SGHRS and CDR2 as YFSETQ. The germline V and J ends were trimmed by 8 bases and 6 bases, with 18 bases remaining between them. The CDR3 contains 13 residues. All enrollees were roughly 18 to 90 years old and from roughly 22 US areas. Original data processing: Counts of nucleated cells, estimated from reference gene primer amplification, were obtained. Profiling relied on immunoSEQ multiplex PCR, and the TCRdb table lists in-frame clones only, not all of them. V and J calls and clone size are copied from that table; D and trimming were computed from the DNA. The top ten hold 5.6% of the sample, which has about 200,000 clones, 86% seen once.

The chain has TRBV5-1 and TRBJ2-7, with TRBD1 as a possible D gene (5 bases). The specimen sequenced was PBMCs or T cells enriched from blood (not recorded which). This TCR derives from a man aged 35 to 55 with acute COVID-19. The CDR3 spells CASSQQGWGEQYF. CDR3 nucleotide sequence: TGCGCCAGTTCCCAGCAGGGATGGGGCGAGCAGTACTTC.